These 25 T cell receptor beta chains were all obtained from the same sample, sequenced in a study of shared clonotypes between healthy human individuals. The repertoire was sequenced with immunoSEQ multiplex PCR; TCRdb's copy has only in-frame clones and lacks some. Among about 1.1 million clones listed, approximately 75% were seen once. The source material was memory CD4+ T cells from PBMCs. Subset noted: CD45RA-negative fraction. Receptors were obtained from a man aged 18 to 30 in good health. Some clones in this sample may be carry-over from other donors' samples.

The chain recombines TRBV5-1 with TRBJ2-5, with no clear D. The CDR3 has 15 residues. V was trimmed by 3 bases and J by 2 bases, leaving 14 bases between them. In germline, CDR1 is SGHRS, CDR2 YFSETQ. CDR3 sequence reads: CASSWATSLQETQYF. CDR3 DNA: TGCGCCAGCAGCTGGGCGACGAGTTTACAAGAGACCCAGTACTTC. The full variable domain, rest sourced from reference TRBV5-1 and TRBJ2-5, is KAGVTQTPRYLIKTRGQQVTLSCSPISGHRSVSWYQQTPGQGLQFLFEYFSETQRNKGNFPGRFSGRQFSNSRSEMNVSTLELGDSALYLCASSWATSLQETQYFGPGTRLLVL.

The genes are TRBV4-3 and TRBJ2-7; D is undetermined. Between the trimmed V and J ends, which lost 0 bases and 5 bases, there was a span of 11 bases. Germline V gene data show CDR1 as LGHNA and CDR2 as YSLEER. The CDR3 is 14 amino acids. As DNA, the CDR3 is TGCGCCAGCAGCCAAGAACGGGTAGACGACGAGCAGTACTTC. It translates to CASSQERVDDEQYF.

This clone was recorded once. CDR3 in DNA: TGTGCCAGCAGGCGCACTTTGAACACCGGGGAGCTGTTTTTT. This sequence encodes CASRRTLNTGELFF. V gene TRBV6-4 combines with J gene TRBJ2-2; D remains ambiguous. V was cut by 6 bases and J by 1 base, with 9 bases left in between. This CDR3 contains 14 residues. CDR1 and CDR2 from the germline V gene are MRHNA and SNTAGT.

The table lists this clone with a count of one. The chain carries TRBV28 and TRBJ2-7, with 9 positions matching TRBD1. Germline trimming cut 8 bases from V and 0 bases from J; bases unmatched to any gene: 11. In germline, CDR1 is MDHEN, CDR2 SYDVKM. The CDR3 has 16 residues. The CDR3 coding sequence is TGTGCCAGCCGGGACAGGGAGGTAGGATTCTCCTACGAGCAGTACTTC. This sequence encodes CASRDREVGFSYEQYF.

This clone was recorded once. The rearrangement links TRBV19 to TRBJ2-3; TRBD1 agrees at 7 bases. V lost 5 bases and J lost 6; bases outside the gene matches: 11. The CDR3 sequence is 15 residues long. The germline gives CDR1 LNHDA, CDR2 SQIVND (reference sequence). CDR3 coding DNA: TGTGCCAGTAGTTCACGACAGGGTGAGACGGATACGCAGTATTTT. Translation gives CASSSRQGETDTQYF.

This clone was recorded once. Only one base separates this from a far larger clonotype, so it likely reflects a read error. The rearrangement joins TRBV28 to TRBJ1-5; D gene unclear. CDR1 and CDR2 (germline): MDHEN, SYDVKM. This CDR3 region has 15 residues. Trimming left V 2 bases short and J 5 bases short, with 13 bases between. CDR3 DNA: TGTGCCAGCAGTTTAGGCGGCGTGGTGGATCAGCCCCAGCATTTT. Translation: CASSLGGVVDQPQHF.

The gene calls are TRBV6-1 and TRBJ2-1; D is ambiguous. The ends were cut back, 7 bases at V and 7 bases at J, with 17 bases in the middle. The CDR3 totals 14 residues. Germline V gene sequence: CDR1 MNHNS, CDR2 SASEGT. CDR3 bases: TGTGCCAGCATATGGGGAAGGGCGTATAATGAGCAGTTCTTC. As protein: CASIWGRAYNEQFF.

This chain links TRBV7-9 with TRBJ2-7; 9 bases are a match to TRBD1. Germline V gene sequence: CDR1 SEHNR, CDR2 FQNEAQ (reference sequence). The V segment lost 2 bases and the J segment 3 bases; nucleotides outside the gene matches: 5. The CDR3 extends over 15 amino acids. The CDR3 loop reads CASSLLETGGYEQYF. The CDR3 DNA reads TGTGCCAGCAGCTTACTCGAGACAGGGGGCTACGAGCAGTACTTC.

V and J are TRBV6-6 and TRBJ1-2, with unresolved D. V was cut by 6 bases and J by 8 bases, with 16 bases left in between. CDR1 and CDR2 from the germline V gene are MNHNY and SVGAGI (reference sequence). The CDR3 is 13 residues long. CDR3 sequence reads: CASSKTSSGGYTF. The CDR3 DNA reads TGTGCCAGCAGCAAGACATCCAGCGGCGGCTACACCTTC.

This chain connects TRBV19 to TRBJ2-2; 9 positions match TRBD2. This CDR3 contains 17 residues. Germline CDR1 reads LNHDA; CDR2 reads SQIVND (reference sequence). V lost 5 bases and J lost 3; bases outside the gene matches: 10. Here the CDR3 reads CASSPIGTSRHTGELFF. For the CDR3, the DNA is TGTGCCAGTAGTCCTATAGGGACTAGCAGACACACCGGGGAGCTGTTTTTT.

The table lists this clone with a count of one. V gene TRBV9 combines with J gene TRBJ1-1; D unresolved. Germline CDR1 is SGDLS and CDR2 is YYNGEE. The CDR3 has 18 residues. Deletions cut 0 bases from V and 5 bases from J, with 23 bases between. CDR3 protein: CASSVASTSNAGRTEAFF. The CDR3 bases are TGTGCCAGCAGCGTAGCTTCTACGTCGAATGCGGGTCGGACTGAAGCTTTCTTT.

The V and J genes are TRBV2 and TRBJ2-3, with 10 bases fitting TRBD1. J gave up 9 bases and V 5 bases, and 8 bases lay outside the gene matches. CDR1 is SNHLY, CDR2 FYNNEI, per germline. The CDR3 covers 14 residues. CDR3 nucleotide sequence: TGTGCCAGCAGTAGAGACGACAGGGGGCGCACGCAGTATTTT. Translating it yields CASSRDDRGRTQYF.

This clone came up once. The chain links TRBV6-1 to TRBJ1-2, with D maybe TRBD1 (5 bases). There are 15 residues in the CDR3. Deletions cut 2 bases from V and 2 bases from J, with 12 bases between. Germline lookup yields CDR1 MNHNS and CDR2 SASEGT. CDR3 region: CASSEWTSKNYGYTF. The CDR3 region has the DNA TGTGCCAGCAGTGAATGGACATCTAAGAACTATGGCTACACCTTC.

The chain couples TRBV18 to TRBJ2-3; 7 bases agree with TRBD1. This CDR3 has 14 residues. CDR1 is KGHSH, CDR2 LQKENI, per germline. With V trimmed by 5 bases and J by 6 bases, 8 bases remained unmatched. CDR3 residues: CASSGATGEDTQYF. The CDR3 DNA sequence: TGTGCCAGCTCAGGGGCTACAGGGGAGGATACGCAGTATTTT.

This chain connects TRBV2 to TRBJ2-6; tentatively, D is TRBD1 (6 bases). There are 15 residues in the CDR3. Germline loops: CDR1 SNHLY, CDR2 FYNNEI. Trimming removed 7 bases from V and 0 bases from J, with 10 bases in between. The CDR3 region has the DNA TGTGCCAGCAACAGGGTTAGCTCTGGGGCCAACGTCCTGACTTTC. Translation gives CASNRVSSGANVLTF.

CDR3 amino acids: CASSPPGRVEKLFF. The DNA for the CDR3 is TGTGCCAGCAGCCCTCCCGGGAGGGTTGAAAAACTGTTTTTT. This chain connects TRBV9 to TRBJ1-4; D gene ambiguous. The CDR3 runs 14 residues. V was cut by 4 bases and J by 7 bases, with 14 bases left in between. Germline V gene data show CDR1 as SGDLS and CDR2 as YYNGEE.

CDR3 residues: CASSVSWAGIDEQYF. The CDR3, as DNA: TGTGCCAGCAGCGTATCCTGGGCCGGGATCGACGAGCAGTACTTC. This rearrangement joins TRBV9 to TRBJ2-7; D perhaps matches TRBD2 (5 bases). Trimming took off 1 base at V and 5 bases at J, with 16 bases between the two ends. The CDR3 is 15 residues long. Germline loops: CDR1 SGDLS, CDR2 YYNGEE.

The rearrangement links TRBV29-1 to TRBJ2-5, with 7 nucleotides matching TRBD1. Germline V lookup: CDR1 SQVTM, CDR2 ANQGSEA. V trimming: 3 bases; J trimming: 5 bases; junction bases outside the gene matches: 6. The CDR3 contains 13 residues. CDR3 nucleotide sequence: TGCAGCGTTGACAGGGTCAGGGGGGAGACCCAGTACTTC. It encodes CSVDRVRGETQYF.

This clone has just a few counts. The chain is built from TRBV28 and TRBJ2-1; 7 bases are shared with TRBD2. The CDR3 is 14 residues long. Germline V gives CDR1 MDHEN, CDR2 SYDVKM. J was trimmed by 0 bases and V by 9 bases; bases with no gene match: 5. The CDR3 coding sequence is TGTGCCAGTATGAGCGGGATCTCCTACAATGAGCAGTTCTTC. Its translation is CASMSGISYNEQFF.

This sequence joins TRBV2 and TRBJ1-2; D is uncertain. The ends were cut back, 4 bases at V and 5 bases at J, with 11 bases in the middle. There are 13 residues in the CDR3. Germline lookup yields CDR1 SNHLY and CDR2 FYNNEI. The CDR3 reads CASSVRGGYGYTF. DNA for the CDR3: TGTGCCAGCAGTGTCCGGGGAGGATATGGCTACACCTTC.

A few counts support this clone. Here the CDR3 reads CASSFRGPVDGYTF. The CDR3 nucleotides read TGTGCCAGCAGTTTCCGGGGCCCCGTAGATGGCTACACCTTC. This chain links TRBV27 with TRBJ1-2, with a possible D match to TRBD1 (5 bases). The V and J ends lost 3 bases and 6 bases respectively, with 14 bases between them. This CDR3 is built from 14 residues. Germline values: CDR1 MNHEY, CDR2 SMNVEV (reference sequence).

This clone appeared many times. The chain combines TRBV2 with TRBJ1-1; D call uncertain. The CDR3 length is 15 residues. V was pared by 7 bases and J by 1 base, with 16 bases between. CDR1 is SNHLY and CDR2 is FYNNEI in the germline V gene. CDR3 residues: CASNPGRTENTEAFF. The CDR3, as DNA: TGTGCCAGCAACCCTGGGCGCACAGAGAACACTGAAGCTTTCTTT.

V usage is TRBV7-6 and J usage is TRBJ2-3; 8 nucleotides match TRBD1. The CDR3 covers 17 residues. J lost 6 bases, V lost 4 bases, and 15 bases had no gene match. Per the germline V gene, CDR1 is SGHVS and CDR2 is FNYEAQ. This chain's CDR3 is CASSSGQGQWGWDTQYF. The CDR3 bases are TGTGCCAGCAGCTCAGGACAGGGCCAATGGGGTTGGGATACGCAGTATTTT.

J is TRBJ2-1 and V is TRBV28, with TRBD2 identical over 15 bases. Germline CDR1 is MDHEN and CDR2 is SYDVKM. Losses at the gene ends were 2 bases for V and 6 bases for J; bases not matched to a gene: 2. The CDR3 contains 16 residues. DNA of the CDR3: TGTGCCAGCAGTTTAGGGGGACTAGCGGGAGGCAATGAGCAGTTCTTC. This encodes CASSLGGLAGGNEQFF.

The V gene is TRBV14, the J gene TRBJ2-2; 7 positions match TRBD2. The germline V gene has CDR1 SGHDN and CDR2 FVKESK. V was clipped by 6 bases and J by 0 bases; unmatched bases: 10. The CDR3 spans 17 residues. As DNA, the CDR3 is TGTGCCAGCAGTTACAGCGGGATACGACCGAACACCGGGGAGCTGTTTTTT. Translated, it gives CASSYSGIRPNTGELFF.